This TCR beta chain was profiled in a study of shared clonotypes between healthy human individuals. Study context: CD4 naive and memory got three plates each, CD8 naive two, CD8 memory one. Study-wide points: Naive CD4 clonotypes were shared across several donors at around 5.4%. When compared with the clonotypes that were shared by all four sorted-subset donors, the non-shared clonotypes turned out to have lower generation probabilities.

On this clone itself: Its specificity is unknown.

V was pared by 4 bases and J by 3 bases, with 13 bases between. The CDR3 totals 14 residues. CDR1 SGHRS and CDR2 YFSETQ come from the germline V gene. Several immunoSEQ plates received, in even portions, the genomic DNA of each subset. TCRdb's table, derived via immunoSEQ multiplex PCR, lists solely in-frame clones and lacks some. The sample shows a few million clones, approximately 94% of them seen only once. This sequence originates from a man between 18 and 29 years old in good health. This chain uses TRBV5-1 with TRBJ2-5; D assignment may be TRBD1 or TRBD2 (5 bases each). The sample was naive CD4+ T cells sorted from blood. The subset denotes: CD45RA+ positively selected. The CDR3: CASSTGGGKETQYF. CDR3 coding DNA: TGCGCCAGCAGCACTGGGGGTGGCAAAGAGACCCAGTACTTC. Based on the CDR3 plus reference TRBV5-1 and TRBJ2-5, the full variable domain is KAGVTQTPRYLIKTRGQQVTLSCSPISGHRSVSWYQQTPGQGLQFLFEYFSETQRNKGNFPGRFSGRQFSNSRSEMNVSTLELGDSALYLCASSTGGGKETQYFGPGTRLLVL.